The 20 T cell receptor beta chains in this list originate from one sample, sequenced in a study of blood T cells in healthy people across ages. Primed by a sample-barcoded 5' primer and a J-beta primer mix, a second PCR proceeded for 7 to 11 cycles. TCRdb re-derived calls from the 5' RACE reads in MiXCR, one entry per CDR3 protein. The sample lists 750,000 to 1,000,000 distinct CDR3 sequences; about 27% were seen once. The same data also went into a second study, on T cells of mothers and their children.

The sequenced sample consisted of blood. These receptors were collected from a woman aged 35 to 49 in good health.

This chain's CDR3 is CASSQEGSQAFF. CDR3 sequence (DNA): TGCGCCAGCAGCCAAGAAGGTTCTCAAGCTTTCTTT. The chain has TRBV4-3 and TRBJ1-1; D uncertain. CDR1 is LGHNA and CDR2 is YSLEER in the germline V gene. V was clipped by 0 bases and J by 9 bases, with 8 bases between them. This CDR3 has 12 amino acids.

The chain is built from TRBV12-3 or TRBV12-4 and TRBJ1-5, with a possible D match to TRBD1 (6 bases). Trimming cost V 7 bases and J 2 bases, with 12 bases left between them. The CDR3 totals 14 residues. CDR3 DNA sequence: TGTGCCAGCAACCTACAGGGAGGCAATCAGCCCCAGCATTTT. As protein: CASNLQGGNQPQHF.

This clonotype was observed at least ten times. Mismatch with germline at one junction end may stem from a read error. The gene calls are TRBV5-1 and TRBJ1-4; the D gene is possibly TRBD1 (6 bases). The CDR3 loop spans 14 amino acids. CDR1 is SGHRS, CDR2 YFSETQ, per germline. CDR3 nucleotide sequence: TGTGCCAGCAGTTTACGAGGGGGTAATGAAAAACTGTTTTTT. It yields the protein CASSLRGGNEKLFF.

V usage is TRBV21-1 and J usage is TRBJ2-1; TRBD1 is the table's D call, not checked against the DNA. TRBV21-1 is termed a pseudogene. CDR3 length equals 21 residues. CDR3 nucleotide sequence: TGTGCCAGCAGCAAAGAAGCCCCAGGGGCCAGGGGGCCATCTAGTATCAATGAGCAGTTCTTC. Its translation: CASSKEAPGARGPSSINEQFF.

In this sample, this clonotype turned up many times. CDR3 nucleotides: TGTGCCAGCAGAACCGAAAGACTAGGTCGGGACGAGCAGTACTTC. It yields the protein CASRTERLGRDEQYF. V gene TRBV6-5 combines with J gene TRBJ2-7; TRBD2 might be the D (6 bases). V lost 6 bases to trimming and J lost 5 bases, with 20 bases between them. Germline values: CDR1 MNHEY, CDR2 SVGAGI. The CDR3 runs 15 residues.

This clonotype was seen a few times. The J gene is TRBJ2-5, the V gene TRBV6-5; 7 bases fit TRBD1. The J call may be wrong; the DNA end is better matched by TRBJ2-7. Germline assignment: CDR1 MNHEY and CDR2 SVGAGI. The CDR3 loop spans 15 amino acids. CDR3 in amino acids: CASSQRQGTVYEQYF. CDR3 in DNA: TGTGCCAGCAGTCAGAGACAGGGTACCGTCTACGAGCAGTACTTC.

The sample holds many counts of this clonotype. The J gene is TRBJ2-5, the V gene TRBV7-2; possibly TRBD1 for D (6 bases). Deletions cut 3 bases from V and 5 bases from J, with 10 bases between. This CDR3 is built from 13 residues. Germline V gene data show CDR1 as SGHTA and CDR2 as FQGNSA. The CDR3 here is CASSLDSRETQYF. The DNA for the CDR3 is TGTGCCAGCAGCTTGGACAGCCGGGAGACCCAGTACTTC. Using reference TRBV7-2 and TRBJ2-5 for the parts outside the CDR3, the full variable domain is GAGVSQSPSNKVTEKGKDVELRCDPISGHTALYWYRQSLGQGLEFLIYFQGNSAPDKSGLPSDRFSAERTGGSVSTLTIQRTQQEDSAVYLCASSLDSRETQYFGPGTRLLVL.

CDR3: CSAPRLADNEQFF. Written as DNA, the CDR3 is TGCAGTGCCCCCCGGCTAGCGGACAATGAGCAGTTCTTC. This chain connects TRBV20-1 to TRBJ2-1; 7 bases agree with TRBD2. Trimming removed 6 bases from V and 5 bases from J; junction bases left unmatched: 7. From germline, CDR1 is DFQATT and CDR2 SNEGSKA (reference sequence). The CDR3 spans 13 residues.

This clonotype was seen repeatedly, ten times or more. At one of its ends the junction is not consistent with the germline gene, which may arise from a read error. The chain carries TRBV5-1 and TRBJ2-1; 9 bases are shared with TRBD1. The germline V gene has CDR1 SGHRS and CDR2 YFSETQ. The CDR3 extends over 13 amino acids. The CDR3 DNA sequence: TGTGCCAGCAGTCTGACAGGGGGGAATGAGCAGTTCTTC. Amino acid sequence: CASSLTGGNEQFF.

This clonotype has more than one count but fewer than ten. This chain uses TRBV20-1 with TRBJ2-5; TRBD2 aligns across 13 bases. The V gene end was trimmed by 0 bases and the J gene end by 11 bases; junction bases not matched to a gene: 9. There are 15 residues in the CDR3. The germline V gene has CDR1 DFQATT and CDR2 SNEGSKA (reference sequence). CDR3 sequence: CSARDPGLAGDEQYF. DNA for the CDR3: TGCAGTGCTAGAGATCCTGGACTAGCGGGGGATGAGCAGTACTTC.

This rearrangement joins TRBV5-1 to TRBJ2-5; 10 bases agree with TRBD2. CDR1 and CDR2 from the germline V gene are SGHRS and YFSETQ. The CDR3 is 16 amino acids. V lost 2 bases and J lost 1; bases outside the gene matches: 5. In DNA form, the CDR3 reads TGCGCCAGCAGCTTACAGGCTAGCGGGGGCCAAGAGACCCAGTACTTC. Amino acids: CASSLQASGGQETQYF.

As regards this clonotype: A much larger clone lies one base from this, so it may be a read error. The chain has TRBV7-2 and TRBJ2-4, with a weak D call TRBD1 (6 bases). The assigned J gene may be wrong: the sequence end matches TRBJ2-7 better. The germline V gene has CDR1 SGHTA and CDR2 FQGNSA. This CDR3 region has 15 residues. The CDR3 DNA sequence: TGTGCCAACAGCTTAGCGACAGGCCTTATTCCCGAGCAGTACTTC. Protein: CANSLATGLIPEQYF.

This clonotype has more than one count but fewer than ten. This chain links TRBV5-1 with TRBJ2-3; weak D call: TRBD2 (6 bases). The V and J ends lost 4 bases and 2 bases respectively, with 20 bases between them. Germline loops: CDR1 SGHRS, CDR2 YFSETQ. CDR3 length: 17 residues. CDR3: CASSPRGGERTTDTQYF. As DNA, the CDR3 is TGCGCCAGCAGCCCCCGGGGCGGGGAAAGAACCACAGATACGCAGTATTTT.

Worth noting for this clonotype: This sequence may be a read error, since a much larger clone differs from it by one base. V is TRBV7-2 and J is TRBJ2-5; TRBD1 is a possible D gene (5 bases). CDR3 length equals 14 residues. Germline lookup yields CDR1 SGHTA and CDR2 FQGNSA. The CDR3 spells CVSSFQGSQETQYF. CDR3 nucleotide sequence: TGTGTCAGCAGCTTTCAGGGATCCCAAGAGACCCAGTACTTC.

The chain joins TRBV20-1 to TRBJ2-6, with D unclear. The CDR3 contains 14 residues. Germline values: CDR1 DFQATT, CDR2 SNEGSKA (reference sequence). V was shortened by 1 base and J by 0 bases, with 4 bases between the two germline ends. CDR3: CSARVTSGANVLTF. The CDR3 DNA is TGCAGTGCTAGAGTCACCTCTGGGGCCAACGTCCTGACTTTC.

The V and J genes are TRBV5-1 and TRBJ2-2; TRBD1 or TRBD2 may be the D gene (5 bases each). V shed 4 bases and J shed 2 bases, with 12 bases lying between them. From germline, CDR1 is SGHRS and CDR2 YFSETQ. The CDR3 is 15 amino acids. This CDR3 is CASSPRDPNTGELFF. The CDR3 DNA follows: TGCGCCAGCAGCCCCCGGGACCCCAACACCGGGGAGCTGTTTTTT. The whole variable domain, filled in from reference TRBV5-1 and TRBJ2-2, reads KAGVTQTPRYLIKTRGQQVTLSCSPISGHRSVSWYQQTPGQGLQFLFEYFSETQRNKGNFPGRFSGRQFSNSRSEMNVSTLELGDSALYLCASSPRDPNTGELFFGEGSRLTVL.

This clonotype was found many times. The V and J genes are TRBV30 and TRBJ2-7, with no clear D. This CDR3 has 12 residues. Trimming took 5 bases from V and 2 from J, leaving 10 bases between them. The germline gives CDR1 GTSNPN, CDR2 SVGIG (reference sequence). CDR3 sequence (DNA): TGTGCCTGGGGGATAATTCCCTACGAGCAGTACTTC. Translated, it gives CAWGIIPYEQYF.

This clonotype was picked up many times. The chain carries TRBV27 and TRBJ2-7; D gene unclear. The V and J ends lost 6 bases and 2 bases respectively, with 5 bases between them. Per germline, CDR1 MNHEY and CDR2 SMNVEV (reference sequence). The CDR3 loop spans 11 amino acids. The CDR3 sequence is CASRNTYEQYF. In DNA form, the CDR3 reads TGTGCCAGCAGGAACACCTACGAGCAGTACTTC.

This clonotype came up a few times. V gene TRBV3-1 combines with J gene TRBJ2-6, with D uncertain. This CDR3 comprises 16 residues. V lost 2 bases to trimming and J lost 1 base, with 9 bases between them. Germline V CDR1 and CDR2: LGHDT, YNNKEL (reference sequence). The CDR3 spells CASSQTVISGANVLTF. The CDR3 nucleotides are TGTGCCAGCAGCCAAACAGTGATTTCTGGGGCCAACGTCCTGACTTTC.

J is TRBJ2-2 and V is TRBV7-2; TRBD1 might be the D (6 bases). Germline lookup yields CDR1 SGHTA and CDR2 FQGNSA. Trimming shortened V by 5 bases and J by 1 base, and 20 bases separated the two germline ends. This CDR3 is 18 amino acids long. The CDR3 nucleotides read TGTGCCAGCAGCCCCCCCGGGGTGAGAGGGGGGAACACCGGGGAGCTGTTTTTT. This codes for CASSPPGVRGGNTGELFF.